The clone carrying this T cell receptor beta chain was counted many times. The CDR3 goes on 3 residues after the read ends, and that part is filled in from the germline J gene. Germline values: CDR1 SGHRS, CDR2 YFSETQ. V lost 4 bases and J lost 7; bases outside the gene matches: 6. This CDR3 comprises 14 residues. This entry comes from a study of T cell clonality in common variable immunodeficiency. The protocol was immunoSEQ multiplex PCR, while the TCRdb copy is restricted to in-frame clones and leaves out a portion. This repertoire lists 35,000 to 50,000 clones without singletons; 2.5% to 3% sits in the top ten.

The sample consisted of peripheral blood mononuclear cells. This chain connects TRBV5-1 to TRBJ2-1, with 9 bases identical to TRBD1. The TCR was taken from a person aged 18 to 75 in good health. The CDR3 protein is CASSGGQGGNEQFF. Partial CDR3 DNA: TGCGCCAGCAGCGGGGGACAGGGAGGGAATGAG.